The next 30 T cell receptor beta chains were all read from a single sample in a study of cytomegalovirus exposure and HLA in healthy donors. This PCR relied on a set of 60 Vbeta primers and 13 Jbeta primers. The data were produced by immunoSEQ multiplex PCR, yet TCRdb's version contains in-frame clones alone and is incomplete. The sample has over 75,000 clones; roughly four fifths are singletons. Sequenced input: PBMCs. The receptor set was obtained from a woman aged 18-29 years in good health and CMV-seropositive.

This clone was detected only a few times. The chain recombines TRBV7-9 with TRBJ2-1, with 12 bases fitting TRBD2. Germline V lookup: CDR1 SEHNR, CDR2 FQNEAQ (reference sequence). The CDR3 length is 19 residues. Trimming took 4 bases from V and 3 from J; bases not matched to a gene: 13. The CDR3 DNA is TGTGCCAGCAGCTCGCCGGGGCTAGCGGGAGGGCCCCTCTACAATGAGCAGTTCTTC. Translating gives CASSSPGLAGGPLYNEQFF.

The chain employs TRBV5-8 and TRBJ1-5; 7 bases match TRBD1. This CDR3 region has 18 residues. Germline-derived CDR1 and CDR2 are SGHTS and YDEGEE. Germline trimming cut 6 bases from V and 0 bases from J; bases unmatched to any gene: 15. The chain's CDR3 is CASTPSGTVTYSNQPQHF. In nucleotides, the CDR3 is TGTGCCAGCACCCCATCGGGGACAGTAACTTATAGCAATCAGCCCCAGCATTTT.

The chain recombines TRBV7-9 with TRBJ2-1, with D possibly being TRBD1 (6 bases). The CDR3 runs 17 residues. Germline V CDR1 and CDR2: SEHNR, FQNEAQ (reference sequence). V lost 4 bases and J 5 bases, leaving 21 bases between the germline ends. CDR3 sequence reads: CASSSATSGVLNNEQFF. Here the CDR3 DNA reads TGTGCCAGCAGCTCGGCAACCTCAGGGGTTCTTAACAATGAGCAGTTCTTC.

This chain joins TRBV7-9 and TRBJ1-5, with TRBD1 identical over 10 bases. This CDR3 region has 15 residues. The germline V gene encodes CDR1 SEHNR and CDR2 FQNEAQ (reference sequence). With V trimmed by 5 bases and J by 6 bases, 7 bases remained unmatched. The CDR3 bases are TGTGCCAGCAGCCCTACCGGGACAGGGGTTCAGCCCCAGCATTTT. It specifies CASSPTGTGVQPQHF.

The CDR3 DNA is TGTGCCAGCAGCGGGGACTTTTCTAATGAGCAGTTCTTC. Its protein product is CASSGDFSNEQFF. The V and J genes are TRBV9 and TRBJ2-1; possible D gene TRBD2, 6 bases. CDR3 length: 13 amino acids. CDR1 and CDR2 from the germline V gene are SGDLS and YYNGEE. V dropped 3 bases and J dropped 7 bases, with 11 bases sitting between them.

This chain joins TRBV27 and TRBJ2-2; TRBD1 agrees at 7 bases. CDR3 length: 17 amino acids. V shed 5 bases and J 7 bases; nucleotides not matched to a gene: 16. The germline CDR1 and CDR2 sequences are MNHEY and SMNVEV (reference sequence). The chain's CDR3 is CASSIRQGYTPGGELFF. The CDR3 coding sequence is TGTGCCAGCAGTATTAGACAGGGCTACACCCCCGGCGGGGAGCTGTTTTTT.

This sequence joins TRBV2 and TRBJ1-1; perhaps TRBD1 as D (5 bases). Trimming removed 6 bases from V and 7 bases from J, with 15 bases in between. The CDR3 runs 13 residues. Germline loops: CDR1 SNHLY, CDR2 FYNNEI. The CDR3 DNA is TGTGCCAGCAGCGAGAATCCAGGGTATGAAGCTTTCTTT. Its translation: CASSENPGYEAFF.

This clone was counted a single time. The rearrangement uses TRBV7-6 and TRBJ2-1, with 9 bases matching TRBD2. The germline V gene has CDR1 SGHVS and CDR2 FNYEAQ. CDR3 length: 17 residues. J was trimmed by 5 bases and V by 5 bases; bases with no gene match: 13. The CDR3 bases are TGTGCCAGCAGCCCTTTTGCGGGAGGGCCTAGGCACAATGAGCAGTTCTTC. Encoded protein: CASSPFAGGPRHNEQFF.

This chain joins TRBV6-1 and TRBJ1-1, with D maybe TRBD1 (5 bases). CDR1 and CDR2 from the germline V gene are MNHNS and SASEGT. Trimming removed 1 base at V and 11 bases at J, with 17 bases between. The CDR3 length is 14 residues. CDR3 bases: TGTGCCAGCAGTGAAGTCTGGGAAAGGGGTATGGCTTTCTTT. It encodes CASSEVWERGMAFF.

This clone appeared once. The chain joins TRBV20-1 to TRBJ1-5; no clear D. The CDR3 runs 11 residues. V lost 6 bases, J lost 12 bases, and 15 bases lay in between. Germline lookup yields CDR1 DFQATT and CDR2 SNEGSKA (reference sequence). DNA for the CDR3: TGCAGTGCCCCTGCCGCGGGCCTCCAGCATTTT. Its translation is CSAPAAGLQHF.

This clone turned up a few times. CDR3 protein: CAMASDSGANVLTF. The CDR3 DNA sequence: TGTGCCATGGCAAGCGACTCTGGGGCCAACGTCCTGACTTTC. The chain employs TRBV10-3 and TRBJ2-6; D is unclear. Trimming took 9 bases from V and 0 from J, leaving 9 bases between them. CDR3 length: 14 residues. Germline CDR1 and CDR2: ENHRY and SYGVKD.

V is TRBV10-2 and J is TRBJ2-2, with TRBD1 identical over 8 bases. CDR3 length: 15 amino acids. V lost 4 bases to trimming and J lost 6 bases; unmatched junction nucleotides: 7. The germline gives CDR1 WSHSY, CDR2 SAAADI. The CDR3 nucleotides read TGCGCCAGCAGTGTCGCCAGGGGGCTACCCGGGGAGCTGTTTTTT. Translation: CASSVARGLPGELFF.

This clone was detected once. The chain employs TRBV6-5 and TRBJ1-2, with 8 bases matching TRBD1. This CDR3 comprises 12 residues. Germline V gene sequence: CDR1 MNHEY, CDR2 SVGAGI. The trim removed 6 bases at V and 8 bases at J, leaving 5 bases unmatched. For the CDR3, the DNA is TGTGCCAGCAGAAAGACAGGGGAGGGCTACACCTTC. Protein product: CASRKTGEGYTF.

The rearrangement links TRBV6-5 to TRBJ1-1; maybe TRBD1 (6 bases). This CDR3 is 15 amino acids long. Trimming removed 2 bases at V and 4 bases at J, with 14 bases between. CDR1 is MNHEY and CDR2 is SVGAGI in the germline V gene. In DNA, the CDR3 is TGTGCCAGCAGTTACGGGTCCAGGGGTGGCACTGAAGCTTTCTTT. Amino acids: CASSYGSRGGTEAFF.

The genes are TRBV14 and TRBJ1-6, with 7 bases that match TRBD1. The J segment lost 14 bases and the V segment lost 4 bases, leaving 8 bases of the junction unmatched. Per germline, CDR1 SGHDN and CDR2 FVKESK. This CDR3 region has 13 residues. CDR3 bases: TGTGCCAGCAGCCCGCGACAGGGATTCACCCTCCACTTT. Amino acid sequence: CASSPRQGFTLHF.

The chain uses TRBV27 and TRBJ2-1; TRBD1 is a possible D gene (5 bases). Trimming removed 0 bases at V and 2 bases at J, with 8 bases between. CDR3 length equals 15 residues. Germline-derived CDR1 and CDR2 are MNHEY and SMNVEV (reference sequence). The CDR3 spells CASSLSDSTYNEQFF. The DNA of the CDR3 is TGTGCCAGCAGTTTATCAGACAGTACCTACAATGAGCAGTTCTTC.

The table lists this clone with a few counts. At one boundary the junction diverges from the germline segment, which might be a read error. This chain connects TRBV28 to TRBJ2-7, with D possibly TRBD2 on 6 matching bases. The CDR3 extends over 17 amino acids. Germline CDR1 MDHEN, CDR2 SYDVKM. The CDR3 sequence: CVSSLGWRERSSYEQYF. The CDR3 DNA is TGTGTCAGCAGTTTGGGTTGGAGGGAGCGAAGCTCCTACGAGCAGTACTTC.

This chain connects TRBV5-4 to TRBJ1-2; no firm D call. Germline CDR1 reads SGHNT; CDR2 reads YYREEE (reference sequence). The CDR3 runs 14 residues. V shed 0 bases and J shed 2 bases, with 8 bases lying between them. CDR3 residues: CASSLDARNYGYTF. CDR3 in DNA: TGTGCCAGCAGCTTGGACGCCAGGAACTATGGCTACACCTTC.

This chain joins TRBV7-9 and TRBJ2-1; the match to TRBD2 covers 13 bases. Germline CDR1 reads SEHNR; CDR2 reads FQNEAQ (reference sequence). This CDR3 is built from 19 residues. Unmatched junction bases numbered 6, after V lost 0 bases and J lost 1 base. CDR3 sequence (DNA): TGTGCCAGCAGCTTAGCTGGACTAGCGGGAGCCGAATCCTACAATGAGCAGTTCTTC. It yields the protein CASSLAGLAGAESYNEQFF.

The chain joins TRBV5-1 to TRBJ1-1; D might be TRBD1 (6 bases). The CDR3 sequence is 16 residues long. V lost 2 bases to trimming and J lost 7 bases, with 21 bases between them. Per germline, CDR1 SGHRS and CDR2 YFSETQ. CDR3 DNA: TGCGCCAGCAGCTTTGCCCCCAAAGGGGGGGCTGGTGAAGCTTTCTTT. Translation gives CASSFAPKGGAGEAFF.

This sequence joins TRBV30 and TRBJ1-1; D may be TRBD1 (5 bases). V lost 2 bases, J lost 3 bases, and 13 bases lay in between. Germline V gene data show CDR1 as GTSNPN and CDR2 as SVGIG (reference sequence). The CDR3 spans 14 residues. The CDR3 coding sequence is TGTGCCTGGAGTCCAGACAGAACCTACACTGAAGCTTTCTTT. Its protein is CAWSPDRTYTEAFF. The full variable domain, in which reference TRBV30 and TRBJ1-1 provide the parts outside the CDR3, is SQTIHQWPATLVQPVGSPLSLECTVEGTSNPNLYWYRQAAGRGLQLLFYSVGIGQISSEVPQNLSASRPQDRQFILSSKKLLLSDSGFYLCAWSPDRTYTEAFFGQGTRLTVV.

This chain links TRBV6-5 with TRBJ1-2; D not resolved. V was shortened by 6 bases and J by 5 bases, with 16 bases between the two germline ends. The germline V gene encodes CDR1 MNHEY and CDR2 SVGAGI. This CDR3 is built from 14 residues. The CDR3 loop reads CASSLSRDSYGYTF. CDR3 coding DNA: TGTGCCAGCAGCCTCTCTCGGGATTCTTATGGCTACACCTTC.

CDR3 amino acids: CASTRQGPWTSGYTF. The CDR3 nucleotides are TGTGCCAGCACTCGACAGGGCCCGTGGACCAGTGGCTACACCTTC. This chain joins TRBV6-5 and TRBJ1-2; TRBD1 matches at 7 bases. The germline V gene has CDR1 MNHEY and CDR2 SVGAGI. V shed 7 bases and J 7 bases; nucleotides not matched to a gene: 15. This CDR3 contains 15 residues.

This clone was observed a handful of times. The chain joins TRBV18 to TRBJ2-7; D is possibly TRBD1 (6 bases). CDR3 size: 13 residues. Germline V gives CDR1 KGHSH, CDR2 LQKENI. V was clipped by 3 bases and J by 9 bases, with 15 bases between them. Here the CDR3 reads CASSPDRQRGQYF. DNA for the CDR3: TGTGCCAGCTCACCCGACAGGCAACGGGGGCAGTACTTC.

V usage is TRBV6-1 and J usage is TRBJ1-2; D is possibly TRBD1 (6 bases). The CDR3 is 14 residues long. The V end lost 7 bases, the J end lost 0 bases, and 12 bases lay between the germline ends. The germline CDR1 and CDR2 sequences are MNHNS and SASEGT. The CDR3 sequence is CASNKGGTNYGYTF. The CDR3 coding sequence is TGTGCCAGCAATAAAGGGGGAACTAACTATGGCTACACCTTC.

This chain joins TRBV9 and TRBJ1-3; D is ambiguous. The ends were cut back, 2 bases at V and 2 bases at J, with 8 bases in the middle. CDR1 and CDR2 (germline): SGDLS, YYNGEE. The CDR3 totals 14 residues. The CDR3 bases are TGTGCCAGCAGCGTTGGAGGCGCTGGAAACACCATATATTTT. Translation: CASSVGGAGNTIYF. The full variable domain, in which reference TRBV9 and TRBJ1-3 provide the parts outside the CDR3, is DSGVTQTPKHLITATGQRVTLRCSPRSGDLSVYWYQQSLDQGLQFLIQYYNGEERAKGNILERFSAQQFPDLHSELNLSSLELGDSALYFCASSVGGAGNTIYFGEGSWLTVV.

The CDR3 nucleotides are TGTGCCAGCAGCTTGGACAGGGGGCGAGAGACCCAGTACTTC. Its protein product is CASSLDRGRETQYF. The chain joins TRBV7-9 to TRBJ2-5, with 11 positions matching TRBD1. The CDR3 covers 14 residues. The junction had 1 base not matched to a gene; V was cut back by 3 bases and J by 4 bases. The germline V gene encodes CDR1 SEHNR and CDR2 FQNEAQ (reference sequence).

The chain has TRBV28 and TRBJ2-1; D is perhaps TRBD2 (5 bases). The germline V gene has CDR1 MDHEN and CDR2 SYDVKM. CDR3 size: 14 residues. V lost 6 bases and J 4 bases, leaving 13 bases between the germline ends. The CDR3 region is CASRLGGIYNEQFF. Here the CDR3 DNA reads TGTGCCAGCAGGCTAGGAGGTATATACAATGAGCAGTTCTTC. Filled out from reference TRBV28 and TRBJ2-1, the complete variable domain reads DVKVTQSSRYLVKRTGEKVFLECVQDMDHENMFWYRQDPGLGLRLIYFSYDVKMKEKGDIPEGYSVSREKKERFSLILESASTNQTSMYLCASRLGGIYNEQFFGPGTRLTVL.

There are a few counts of this clone. V gene TRBV5-4 combines with J gene TRBJ1-2; 12 bases are shared with TRBD1. CDR3 length: 15 amino acids. V was clipped by 4 bases and J by 5 bases; unmatched bases: 6. Germline V gene data show CDR1 as SGHNT and CDR2 as YYREEE (reference sequence). The CDR3 nucleotides are TGTGCCAGCAGCGGGACAGGGGGCATAGAGTATGGCTACACCTTC. Translating gives CASSGTGGIEYGYTF.

The V call is TRBV28, the J call TRBJ2-3, with TRBD1 matching 10 bases. Germline values: CDR1 MDHEN, CDR2 SYDVKM. The CDR3 has 16 residues. The V segment lost 5 bases and the J segment 0 bases; nucleotides outside the gene matches: 5. The CDR3 nucleotides read TGTGCCAGCAGTCCGGGACAGGGGTCTAGCACAGATACGCAGTATTTT. Translation: CASSPGQGSSTDTQYF.